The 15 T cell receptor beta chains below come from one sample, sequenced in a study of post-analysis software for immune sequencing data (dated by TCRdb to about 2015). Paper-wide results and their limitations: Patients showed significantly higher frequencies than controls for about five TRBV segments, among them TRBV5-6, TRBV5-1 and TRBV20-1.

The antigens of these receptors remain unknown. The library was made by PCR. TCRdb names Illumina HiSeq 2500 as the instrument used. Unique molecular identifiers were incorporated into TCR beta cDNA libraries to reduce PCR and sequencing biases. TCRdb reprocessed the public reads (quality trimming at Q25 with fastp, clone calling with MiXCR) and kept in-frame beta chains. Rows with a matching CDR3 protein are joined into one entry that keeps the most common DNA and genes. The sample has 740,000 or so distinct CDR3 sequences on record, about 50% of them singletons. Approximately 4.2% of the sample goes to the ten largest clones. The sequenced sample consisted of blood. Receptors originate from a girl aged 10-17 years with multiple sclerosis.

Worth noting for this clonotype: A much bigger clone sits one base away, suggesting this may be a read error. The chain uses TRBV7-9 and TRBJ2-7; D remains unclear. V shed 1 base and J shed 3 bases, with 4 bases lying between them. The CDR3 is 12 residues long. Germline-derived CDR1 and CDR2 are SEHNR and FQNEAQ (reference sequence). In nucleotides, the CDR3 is TGTGCCAGCAGCTTAGTAGTCTACGAGCAGTACTTC. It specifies CASSLVVYEQYF.

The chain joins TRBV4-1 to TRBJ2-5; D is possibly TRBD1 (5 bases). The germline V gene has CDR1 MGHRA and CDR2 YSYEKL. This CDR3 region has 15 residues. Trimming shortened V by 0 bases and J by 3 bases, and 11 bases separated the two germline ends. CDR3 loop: CASSQEAQVEETQYF. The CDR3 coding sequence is TGCGCCAGCAGCCAAGAAGCACAGGTGGAAGAGACCCAGTACTTC.

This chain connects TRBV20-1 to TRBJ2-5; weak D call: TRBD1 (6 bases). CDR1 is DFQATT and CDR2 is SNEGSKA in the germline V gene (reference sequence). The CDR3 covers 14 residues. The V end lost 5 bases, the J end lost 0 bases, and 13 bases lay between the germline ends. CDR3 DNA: TGCAGTGCTCGCACCGACAGGAACCAAGAGACCCAGTACTTC. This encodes CSARTDRNQETQYF.

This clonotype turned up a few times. The DNA for the CDR3 is TGCAGCGTTGGGGTGACAGGGGGATACAATGAGCAGTTCTTC. This encodes CSVGVTGGYNEQFF. The gene calls are TRBV29-1 and TRBJ2-1; 9 positions match TRBD1. CDR3 length: 14 amino acids. Per the germline V gene, CDR1 is SQVTM and CDR2 is ANQGSEA. Trimming cost V 4 bases and J 4 bases; bases outside gene matches: 5.

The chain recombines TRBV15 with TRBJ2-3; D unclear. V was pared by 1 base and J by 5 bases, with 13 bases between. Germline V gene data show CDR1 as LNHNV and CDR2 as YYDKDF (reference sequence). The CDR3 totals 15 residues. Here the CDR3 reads CATSRALKDVDTQYF. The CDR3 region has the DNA TGTGCCACCAGCAGAGCCCTTAAAGACGTAGATACGCAGTATTTT.

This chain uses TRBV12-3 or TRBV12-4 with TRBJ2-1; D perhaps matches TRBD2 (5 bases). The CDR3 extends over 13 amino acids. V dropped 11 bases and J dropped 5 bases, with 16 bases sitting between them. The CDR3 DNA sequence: TGTGCCCTCGGAGGTCCCTTCCACAATGAGCAGTTCTTC. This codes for CALGGPFHNEQFF.

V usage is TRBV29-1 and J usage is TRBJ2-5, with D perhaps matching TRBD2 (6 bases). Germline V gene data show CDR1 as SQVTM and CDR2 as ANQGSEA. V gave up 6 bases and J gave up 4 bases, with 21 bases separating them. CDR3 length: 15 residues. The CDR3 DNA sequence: TGCAGCGTCCATCCCGGGGGAGATTGGGGAGAGACCCAGTACTTC. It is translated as CSVHPGGDWGETQYF.

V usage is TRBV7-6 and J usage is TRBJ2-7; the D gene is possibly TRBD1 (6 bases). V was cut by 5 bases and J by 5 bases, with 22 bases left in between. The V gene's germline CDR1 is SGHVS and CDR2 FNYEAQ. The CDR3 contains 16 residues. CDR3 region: CASSRQGRGNSDEQYF. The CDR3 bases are TGTGCCAGCAGCAGGCAGGGGAGAGGAAACTCGGACGAGCAGTACTTC.

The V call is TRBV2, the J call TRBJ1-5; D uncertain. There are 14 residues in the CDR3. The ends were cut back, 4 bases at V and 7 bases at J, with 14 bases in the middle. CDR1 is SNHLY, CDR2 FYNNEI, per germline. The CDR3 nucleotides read TGTGCCAGCAGTGTAAGGGCGTTGATACAGCCCCAGCATTTT. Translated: CASSVRALIQPQHF.

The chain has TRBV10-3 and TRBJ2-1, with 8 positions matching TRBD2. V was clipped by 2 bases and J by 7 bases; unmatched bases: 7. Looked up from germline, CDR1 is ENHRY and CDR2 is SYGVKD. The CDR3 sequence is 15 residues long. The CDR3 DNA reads TGTGCCATCAGTGAGCGGGCGGGAGGAGGAAATGAGCAGTTCTTC. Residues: CAISERAGGGNEQFF.

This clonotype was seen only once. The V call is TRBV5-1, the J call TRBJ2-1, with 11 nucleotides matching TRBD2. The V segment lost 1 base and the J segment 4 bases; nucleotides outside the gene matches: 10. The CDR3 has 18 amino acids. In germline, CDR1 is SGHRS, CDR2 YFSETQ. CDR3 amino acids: CASSLTTSGMSKYNEQFF. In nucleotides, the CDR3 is TGCGCCAGCAGCTTGACGACTAGCGGGATGAGTAAATACAATGAGCAGTTCTTC.

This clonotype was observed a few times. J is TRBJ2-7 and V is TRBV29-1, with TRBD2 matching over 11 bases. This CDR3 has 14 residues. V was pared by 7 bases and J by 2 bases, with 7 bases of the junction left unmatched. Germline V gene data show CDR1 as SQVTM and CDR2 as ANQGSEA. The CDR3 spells CSAVGLAGAYEQYF. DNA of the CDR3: TGCAGCGCCGTAGGACTAGCGGGCGCCTACGAGCAGTACTTC.

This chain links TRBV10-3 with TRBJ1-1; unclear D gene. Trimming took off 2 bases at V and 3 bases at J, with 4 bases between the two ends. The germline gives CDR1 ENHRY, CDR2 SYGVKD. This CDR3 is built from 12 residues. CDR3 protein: CAISEVDTEAFF. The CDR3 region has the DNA TGTGCCATCAGTGAGGTGGACACTGAAGCTTTCTTT.

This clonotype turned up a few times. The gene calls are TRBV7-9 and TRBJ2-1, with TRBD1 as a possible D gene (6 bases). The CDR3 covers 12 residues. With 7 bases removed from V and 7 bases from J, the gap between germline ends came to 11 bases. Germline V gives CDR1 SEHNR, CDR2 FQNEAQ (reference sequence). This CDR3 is CASTVRGNEQFF. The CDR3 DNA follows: TGTGCCAGCACGGTCAGGGGAAATGAGCAGTTCTTC. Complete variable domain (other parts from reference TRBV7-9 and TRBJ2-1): DTGVSQNPRHKITKRGQNVTFRCDPISEHNRLYWYRQTLGQGPEFLTYFQNEAQLEKSRLLSDRFSAERPKGSFSTLEIQRTEQGDSAMYLCASTVRGNEQFFGPGTRLTVL.

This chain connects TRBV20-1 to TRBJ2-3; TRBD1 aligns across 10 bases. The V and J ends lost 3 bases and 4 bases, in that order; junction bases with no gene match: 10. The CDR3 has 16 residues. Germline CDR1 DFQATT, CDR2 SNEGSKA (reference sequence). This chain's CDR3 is CSARLSGTGDPDTQYF. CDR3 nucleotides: TGCAGTGCTAGGCTTTCTGGGACAGGGGACCCAGATACGCAGTATTTT.